Shown below are 13 T cell receptor beta chains from a single sample sequenced in a study of post-analysis software for immune sequencing data (dated by TCRdb to 2013 to 2016). Overall results and qualifications from the work: Patients showed significantly higher frequencies than controls for a handful of TRBV segments, among them TRBV5-6, TRBV5-1 and TRBV20-1.

The antigens for these receptors are not known. The library was made by PCR. Instrument used: Illumina HiSeq 2500. To reduce PCR and sequencing biases, unique molecular identifiers were built into the TCR beta cDNA libraries. The public reads were quality trimmed at Q25 with fastp and then assembled into clones with MiXCR by TCRdb, keeping productive beta chains. Each entry merges the rows of one CDR3 protein and shows their most common DNA and genes. A total of more than 500,000 distinct CDR3 sequences appear in this sample, roughly 34% of them only once. 5% to 6% of the sample belongs to the ten largest clones. Sequenced input: blood. The source of these receptors is a girl between 2 and 17 years old with multiple sclerosis.

This clonotype appeared many times. In nucleotides, the CDR3 is TGCGCCAGCAGCTCCGGGGCAGGGCCGCCGACTGAAGCTTTCTTT. Protein sequence: CASSSGAGPPTEAFF. J is TRBJ1-1 and V is TRBV5-1, with D perhaps TRBD1 (5 bases). CDR3 length equals 15 residues. Germline V gene lookup returns CDR1 SGHRS and CDR2 YFSETQ. The V gene lost 3 bases and the J gene lost 5 bases, with 17 bases spanning the gap. Using reference TRBV5-1 and TRBJ1-1 for the parts outside the CDR3, the full variable domain is KAGVTQTPRYLIKTRGQQVTLSCSPISGHRSVSWYQQTPGQGLQFLFEYFSETQRNKGNFPGRFSGRQFSNSRSEMNVSTLELGDSALYLCASSSGAGPPTEAFFGQGTRLTVV.

This clonotype was seen only a few times. The J gene is TRBJ2-2, the V gene TRBV20-1, with D tentatively TRBD1 (6 bases). This CDR3 region has 13 residues. V was trimmed by 7 bases and J by 5 bases, leaving 14 bases between them. Germline V gene sequence: CDR1 DFQATT, CDR2 SNEGSKA (reference sequence). For the CDR3, the DNA is TGCAGTGTTGACAGGCCCGAAACCGGGGAGCTGTTTTTT. Its translation: CSVDRPETGELFF.

The rearrangement joins TRBV6-1 to TRBJ2-3; D unresolved. Trimming stripped 1 base from V and 1 base from J, with 3 bases between. The CDR3 extends over 13 amino acids. The germline V gene has CDR1 MNHNS and CDR2 SASEGT. Here the CDR3 reads CASSEDGTDTQYF. DNA for the CDR3: TGTGCCAGCAGTGAAGATGGCACAGATACGCAGTATTTT.

V gene TRBV9 combines with J gene TRBJ1-5, with 9 nucleotides matching TRBD1. Germline-derived CDR1 and CDR2 are SGDLS and YYNGEE. The CDR3 consists of 15 residues. V gave up 4 bases and J gave up 5 bases; unmatched junction bases: 7. This CDR3 is CASSLGDRAYQPQHF. The CDR3 region has the DNA TGTGCCAGCAGCCTCGGGGACAGGGCTTATCAGCCCCAGCATTTT.

In its sample, this clonotype was seen a few times. The chain links TRBV20-1 to TRBJ2-3, with 9 bases matching TRBD2. Germline V gene data show CDR1 as DFQATT and CDR2 as SNEGSKA (reference sequence). V gave up 5 bases and J gave up 2 bases; unmatched junction bases: 8. This CDR3 is built from 15 residues. CDR3 coding DNA: TGCAGTGCTGGGGGAGCGGGGGGAATCACAGATACGCAGTATTTT. Translating it yields CSAGGAGGITDTQYF.

V gene TRBV20-1 combines with J gene TRBJ2-1; TRBD2 aligns across 10 bases. This CDR3 has 15 residues. J lost 13 bases, V lost 7 bases, and 19 bases had no gene match. Germline lookup yields CDR1 DFQATT and CDR2 SNEGSKA (reference sequence). In nucleotides, the CDR3 is TGCAGTGTTAGGCCGCTCTCAGCGGGGGGGCTGGCTCAGTTCTTC. It codes for CSVRPLSAGGLAQFF.

The chain employs TRBV5-1 and TRBJ1-4; the match to TRBD1 covers 9 bases. The CDR3 spans 14 residues. Germline CDR1 is SGHRS and CDR2 is YFSETQ. With 5 bases clipped from V and 3 bases from J, the junction kept 2 bases outside the gene matches. CDR3 bases: TGCGCCAGCAGGACAGGGGGGGCTAATGAAAAACTGTTTTTT. This translates into CASRTGGANEKLFF.

This clonotype turned up a few times. The chain carries TRBV20-1 and TRBJ2-7; 10 positions match TRBD1. Germline-derived CDR1 and CDR2 are DFQATT and SNEGSKA (reference sequence). This CDR3 contains 13 residues. Trimming cost V 5 bases and J 4 bases; bases outside gene matches: 5. As DNA, the CDR3 is TGCAGTGCTGGGACAGGGGATTCTTACGAGCAGTACTTC. Translating gives CSAGTGDSYEQYF.

The J gene is TRBJ2-1, the V gene TRBV19; 7 bases are shared with TRBD1. The germline gives CDR1 LNHDA, CDR2 SQIVND (reference sequence). V gave up 6 bases and J gave up 0 bases; unmatched junction bases: 5. The length of the CDR3 is 15 residues. In DNA, the CDR3 is TGTGCCAGTAGGGAGGACAGGAGCTCCTACAATGAGCAGTTCTTC. Translating gives CASREDRSSYNEQFF.

The chain couples TRBV4-2 to TRBJ1-2; D call uncertain. The germline gives CDR1 LGHNA, CDR2 YNFKEQ. The CDR3 is 16 amino acids. Trimming took 0 bases from V and 4 from J, leaving 15 bases between them. The CDR3 protein is CASSQEKGGTVYGYTF. CDR3 nucleotide sequence: TGTGCCAGCAGCCAAGAGAAGGGAGGCACCGTCTATGGCTACACCTTC.

In this sample, this clonotype turned up many times. The V gene is TRBV7-3, the J gene TRBJ2-5; D remains unclear. The CDR3 consists of 13 residues. Germline V CDR1 and CDR2: SGHTA, FQGTGA. The ends were cut back, 5 bases at V and 5 bases at J, with 12 bases in the middle. Here the CDR3 reads CASSLLLGETQYF. CDR3 nucleotides: TGTGCCAGCAGCCTCCTCCTCGGGGAGACCCAGTACTTC.

The rearrangement links TRBV3-1 to TRBJ2-7; a weak D match, TRBD1 (6 bases). This CDR3 has 15 amino acids. Trimming cost V 1 base and J 0 bases, with 10 bases left between them. Germline V gene sequence: CDR1 LGHDT, CDR2 YNNKEL (reference sequence). Written as DNA, the CDR3 is TGTGCCAGCAGCCAAGGGCAGGGGCACTCCTACGAGCAGTACTTC. It specifies CASSQGQGHSYEQYF.

This clonotype was found a few times. The V gene is TRBV7-9, the J gene TRBJ1-2, with 9 bases fitting TRBD1. Looked up from germline, CDR1 is SEHNR and CDR2 is FQNEAQ (reference sequence). The J segment lost 3 bases and the V segment lost 5 bases, leaving 4 bases of the junction unmatched. The CDR3 extends over 14 amino acids. This chain's CDR3 is CASSRGTGYYGYTF. As DNA, the CDR3 is TGTGCCAGCAGCCGAGGGACAGGGTACTATGGCTACACCTTC.